This TCR beta chain was sequenced for a study of radiotherapy plus CTLA-4 blockade in lung cancer. The study's findings and limits: Once radiotherapy plus ipilimumab had been given, TCR clones derived from tumor expanded in blood.

The germline V gene has CDR1 KGHSH and CDR2 LQKENI. The ends were cut back, 3 bases at V and 0 bases at J, with 7 bases in the middle. CDR3 size: 14 residues. Repertoires were generated with immunoSEQ multiplex PCR, while TCRdb's copy carries only in-frame clones and drops some. The sample has approximately 77,000 clones, less than 85% seen once. Points on this clone: Its antigen is not identified.

This TCR was recovered from a human donor with non-small cell lung cancer who had stable disease on radiotherapy plus ipilimumab. The chain combines TRBV18 with TRBJ2-3; D remains unclear. The sample was peripheral blood, taken from a patient treated with radiotherapy plus ipilimumab. The CDR3 DNA follows: TGTGCCAGCTCACCGACGGCTAGCACAGATACGCAGTATTTT. Translation gives CASSPTASTDTQYF.